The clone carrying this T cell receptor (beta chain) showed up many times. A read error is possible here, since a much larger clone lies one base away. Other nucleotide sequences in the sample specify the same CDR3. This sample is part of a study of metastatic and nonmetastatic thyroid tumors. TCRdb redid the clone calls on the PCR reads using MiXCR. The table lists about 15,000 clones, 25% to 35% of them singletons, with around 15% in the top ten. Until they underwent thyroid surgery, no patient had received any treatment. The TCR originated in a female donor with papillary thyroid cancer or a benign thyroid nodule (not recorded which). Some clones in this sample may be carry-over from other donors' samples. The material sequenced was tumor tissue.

The CDR3 DNA sequence: TGCAGTGCTTCCTCCACCGGGACAGCCGGCCTCTATGGCTACACCTTC. The encoded protein is CSASSTGTAGLYGYTF. V and J are TRBV20-1 and TRBJ1-2; TRBD1 matches at 7 bases. With V trimmed by 5 bases and J by 4 bases, 16 bases remained unmatched. The CDR3 is 16 amino acids. The germline V gene encodes CDR1 DFQATT and CDR2 SNEGSKA (reference sequence).